The TCR beta chain under discussion was sequenced for a study of OX40 agonist ivuxolimab in advanced cancers. For the study at large: The treatment was a fully human IgG2 OX40 agonist, ivuxolimab. Partial responses were achieved by three patients: one hepatocellular carcinoma, two cutaneous melanoma.

The CDR3 has 12 amino acids. V lost 7 bases and J lost 7, with 13 bases in between. Germline V gene sequence: CDR1 GTSNPN, CDR2 SVGIG (reference sequence). The repertoire was sequenced with immunoSEQ multiplex PCR; TCRdb's copy has only in-frame clones and lacks some. The data show some 81,000 clones, approximately 85% seen once. Here the sequenced sample was CD4+ or CD8+ T cells sorted from blood, taken in a trial of the OX40 agonist ivuxolimab. The clonotype was recovered from an adult with an advanced solid tumor such as melanoma, head and neck, liver or kidney cancer. The genes are TRBV30 and TRBJ1-4, with D possibly TRBD1 on 5 matching bases. CDR3 DNA: TGTGCCTCCGGTGCGGGGGGTGAAAAACTGTTTTTT. Its translation is CASGAGGEKLFF.